These T cell receptor beta chains were read from a single sample in a study of cytomegalovirus exposure and HLA in healthy donors. Repertoires were generated with immunoSEQ multiplex PCR, while TCRdb's copy carries only in-frame clones and drops some. The profile shows about 110,000 clones, roughly 80% of them singletons. Sequenced material: PBMCs. These TCRs come from a man aged 25 to 45 in good health and CMV-seronegative. Each CDR3 is given with its conserved first and last residue. A D gene is named only where the DNA matches it firmly. Rows may omit the clone size; those that give it use once, few, many or a size class.

v_gene	abundance	d_gene	len	j_gene	CDR3aa	CDR3nt
TRBV18	-	TRBD1	16	TRBJ2-4	CASSPPGQLAKNIQYF	TGTGCCAGCTCACCACCGGGACAGCTAGCCAAAAACATTCAGTACTTC
TRBV29-1	-	-	13	TRBJ1-2	CSATGPTNYGYTF	TGCAGCGCTACAGGGCCGACTAACTATGGCTACACCTTC
TRBV7-9	-	-	19	TRBJ1-2	CASSDQWDSHGTANYGYTF	TGTGCCAGCAGCGACCAGTGGGACTCCCATGGAACAGCTAACTATGGCTACACCTTC
TRBV9	-	TRBD1	15	TRBJ2-7	CASSVGTGSTYEQYF	TGTGCCAGCAGCGTCGGGACAGGCAGCACCTACGAGCAGTACTTC
TRBV5-6	-	-	14	TRBJ2-1	CASSPGGPYNEQFF	TGTGCCAGCAGCCCGGGGGGCCCGTACAATGAGCAGTTCTTC
TRBV10-2	-	TRBD2	13	TRBJ2-7	CASRGLESYEQYF	TGCGCCAGCAGGGGACTAGAATCCTACGAGCAGTACTTC
TRBV7-2	-	-	13	TRBJ2-1	CASSSESGRRQFF	TGTGCCAGCAGCTCAGAGTCGGGGAGGCGGCAGTTCTTC
TRBV6-4	-	TRBD2	16	TRBJ2-1	CASSDSAGGAYNEQFF	TGTGCCAGCAGTGACTCGGCGGGGGGGGCATACAATGAGCAGTTCTTC
TRBV7-2	-	TRBD1	14	TRBJ2-7	CASSLDRGLYEQYF	TGTGCCAGCAGCTTGGACAGGGGGCTTTACGAGCAGTACTTC
TRBV15	-	-	14	TRBJ1-1	CATSARRDDTEAFF	TGTGCCACCAGCGCCCGGAGGGACGACACTGAAGCTTTCTTT
TRBV2	few	-	16	TRBJ1-3	CASSETQIFSGNTIYF	TGTGCCAGCAGTGAAACGCAGATTTTCTCTGGAAACACCATATATTTT
TRBV28	-	TRBD2	16	TRBJ2-1	CASSGGVAGGYNEQFF	TGTGCCAGCAGTGGGGGGGTAGCGGGAGGCTACAATGAGCAGTTCTTC
TRBV18	-	-	15	TRBJ1-5	CASSPTQGGNQPQHF	TGTGCCAGCTCACCCACCCAGGGTGGCAATCAGCCCCAGCATTTT
TRBV7-8	once	-	15	TRBJ1-2	CASSAVPSANYGYTF	TGTGCCAGCAGCGCCGTGCCCTCGGCTAACTATGGCTACACCTTC
TRBV18	-	TRBD2	14	TRBJ2-7	CASSPGTSDYEQYF	TGTGCCAGCTCGCCCGGGACTAGCGATTACGAGCAGTACTTC
TRBV11-2	-	TRBD2	15	TRBJ2-7	CASSFGASGSYEQYF	TGTGCCAGCAGCTTTGGGGCTAGCGGCTCCTACGAGCAGTACTTC
TRBV30	-	TRBD2	15	TRBJ2-1	CAWSMGQRGPDEQFF	TGTGCCTGGAGTATGGGTCAGCGGGGGCCCGACGAGCAGTTCTTC
TRBV6-5	-	-	15	TRBJ1-1	CATSPGGSMNTEAFF	TGTGCCACCTCACCCGGGGGGAGTATGAACACTGAAGCTTTCTTT
TRBV30	-	TRBD1	14	TRBJ2-7	CAWSSGTGFSEQYF	TGTGCCTGGAGCTCCGGGACAGGGTTTAGCGAGCAGTACTTC
TRBV29-1	-	TRBD1	14	TRBJ1-1	CSAGQGGGDTEAFF	TGCAGCGCTGGACAGGGGGGAGGGGACACTGAAGCTTTCTTT
TRBV2	-	TRBD2	18	TRBJ2-7	CASSERGLAGASSYEQYF	TGTGCCAGCAGTGAGAGGGGACTAGCGGGAGCGAGCTCCTACGAGCAGTACTTC
TRBV9	-	TRBD1	15	TRBJ2-7	CASSEPSTGGSEQYF	TGTGCCAGCAGTGAACCCTCTACAGGGGGAAGCGAGCAGTACTTC
TRBV19	-	-	16	TRBJ2-7	CASSGSRGKTRDEQYF	TGTGCCAGTAGTGGTTCCAGGGGAAAGACCAGGGACGAGCAGTACTTC
TRBV18	-	-	15	TRBJ1-5	CASSPPGSSQQPQHF	TGTGCCAGCTCACCTCCGGGATCCAGTCAGCAGCCCCAGCATTTT
TRBV7-9	-	TRBD2	17	TRBJ2-7	CASSTGTWTSRIYEQYF	TGTGCCAGCAGCACCGGAACCTGGACTAGCAGAATCTACGAGCAGTACTTC
TRBV29-1	-	-	16	TRBJ2-2	CSVAIAGEELTGELFF	TGCAGCGTTGCAATTGCCGGAGAGGAGCTCACCGGGGAGCTGTTTTTT
TRBV2	-	-	13	TRBJ1-2	CASSATEYYGYTF	TGTGCCAGCAGTGCAACAGAATACTATGGCTACACCTTC
TRBV7-2	-	-	15	TRBJ2-3	CASSLGTHRTDTQYF	TGTGCCAGCAGCTTAGGAACACACCGCACAGATACGCAGTATTTT
TRBV11-3	-	-	13	TRBJ2-7	CASSFGLLGEQYF	TGTGCCAGCAGCTTCGGACTGCTCGGGGAGCAGTACTTC
TRBV28	-	-	15	TRBJ1-3	CASTTGPFSGNTIYF	TGTGCCAGCACTACAGGGCCCTTCTCTGGAAACACCATATATTTT
TRBV20-1	-	-	11	TRBJ1-1	CSTTDYTEAFF	TGCAGTACGACAGACTACACTGAAGCTTTCTTT
TRBV5-1	medium-sized	-	16	TRBJ2-6	CASSFNGQSGANVLTF	TGCGCCAGCAGCTTCAATGGACAAAGTGGGGCCAACGTCCTGACTTTC
TRBV5-1	-	TRBD1	15	TRBJ2-1	CASSPAGGSYNEQFF	TGCGCCAGCAGCCCGGCAGGGGGCTCCTACAATGAGCAGTTCTTC
TRBV9	-	-	15	TRBJ2-1	CASSVQGSGYNEQFF	TGTGCCAGCAGCGTACAGGGGTCAGGATACAATGAGCAGTTCTTC
TRBV19	-	TRBD1	15	TRBJ1-5	CASRDRGLNNQPQHF	TGTGCCAGTAGGGACAGGGGGCTGAACAATCAGCCCCAGCATTTT
TRBV7-3	-	-	12	TRBJ2-1	CASSTQGYEQFF	TGTGCCAGCAGCACCCAGGGGTATGAGCAGTTCTTC
TRBV5-6	-	TRBD1	13	TRBJ1-2	CASREGAQGGYTF	TGTGCCAGCAGGGAGGGGGCGCAGGGTGGCTACACCTTC
TRBV7-2	-	-	14	TRBJ2-3	CASSLAGLADTQYF	TGTGCCAGCAGCTTAGCTGGGCTCGCAGATACGCAGTATTTT
TRBV5-1	-	-	15	TRBJ2-7	CASSPWDKGTYEQYF	TGCGCCAGCAGCCCGTGGGACAAGGGGACCTACGAGCAGTACTTC
TRBV5-1	-	-	14	TRBJ1-6	CASSPPGGNSPLHF	TGCGCCAGCAGCCCCCCGGGCGGGAATTCACCCCTCCACTTT
TRBV25-1	-	TRBD1	13	TRBJ2-7	CASSNRGAAEQYF	TGTGCCAGCTCGAACAGGGGAGCCGCCGAGCAGTACTTC
TRBV10-1	once	-	12	TRBJ1-1	CTSSVRGAEAFF	TGCACCAGCAGTGTTCGGGGAGCTGAAGCTTTCTTT
TRBV5-4	-	-	12	TRBJ2-1	CASSPDTYEQFF	TGTGCCAGCAGCCCTGACACATATGAGCAGTTCTTC
TRBV30	-	TRBD1	15	TRBJ2-1	CAWSRGQGFYNEQFF	TGTGCCTGGAGCCGAGGACAGGGGTTCTACAATGAGCAGTTCTTC
TRBV7-2	-	-	15	TRBJ2-7	CASSLDWGRPYEQYF	TGTGCCAGCAGCTTAGACTGGGGGCGCCCCTACGAGCAGTACTTC
TRBV28	many	TRBD2	15	TRBJ2-6	CASSLGGLEANVLTF	TGTGCCAGCAGTCTGGGGGGGTTGGAGGCCAACGTCCTGACTTTC
TRBV5-6	-	TRBD1	16	TRBJ1-1	CASRPTGAIMNTEAFF	TGTGCCAGCAGACCAACAGGGGCTATCATGAACACTGAAGCTTTCTTT
TRBV7-7	-	TRBD1	14	TRBJ2-5	CASSRGTGSGTQYF	TGTGCTAGCAGCCGGGGGACAGGTTCGGGGACCCAGTACTTC
TRBV5-6	-	-	15	TRBJ2-6	CASSFSFSGANVLTF	TGTGCCAGCAGCTTCAGTTTCTCTGGGGCCAACGTCCTGACTTTC
TRBV5-1	-	-	15	TRBJ2-7	CASSLGGPPTYEQYF	TGCGCCAGCAGCCTCGGGGGGCCACCCACCTACGAGCAGTACTTC
TRBV29-1	-	TRBD2	17	TRBJ2-1	CSVNGGGDPKGANEQFF	TGCAGCGTTAACGGGGGAGGGGACCCTAAAGGAGCCAATGAGCAGTTCTTC
TRBV5-6	-	-	14	TRBJ1-1	CASSLGSWPTEAFF	TGTGCCAGCAGCTTGGGTAGCTGGCCCACTGAAGCTTTCTTT
TRBV15	-	-	15	TRBJ1-5	CATSSKQASNQPQHF	TGTGCCACCAGCAGCAAACAGGCGAGCAATCAGCCCCAGCATTTT
TRBV10-3	few	-	13	TRBJ1-4	CAVQGSANEKLFF	TGTGCCGTTCAGGGGTCGGCTAATGAAAAACTGTTTTTT
TRBV29-1	once	-	15	TRBJ2-1	CSVVPPPGTYNEQFF	TGCAGCGTCGTCCCTCCTCCCGGTACCTACAATGAGCAGTTCTTC
TRBV4-1	-	TRBD1	17	TRBJ1-5	CASSQLAGQIFNQPQHF	TGCGCCAGCAGCCAATTGGCGGGACAGATATTCAATCAGCCCCAGCATTTT
TRBV2	-	-	13	TRBJ1-2	CASRRTANYGYTF	TGTGCCAGCAGACGGACAGCAAACTATGGCTACACCTTC